This is a list of T cell receptor beta chains from one sample in a study of PD-1 blockade in classical Hodgkin lymphoma. The protocol was immunoSEQ multiplex PCR, while the TCRdb copy is restricted to in-frame clones and leaves out a portion. The sample lists 4,500 to 6,000 clones; roughly 65% were seen once. The material was CD8+ T cells from blood, obtained before the fourth cycle of nivolumab. Receptor source: a human donor with classical Hodgkin lymphoma. The CDR3 runs from the conserved cysteine through the conserved F or W. The order of the fields is V gene, D gene, J gene, clone size, CDR3 protein, CDR3 DNA. The D gene is left open where the match is weak. Clone size is given for some rows only: seen once, a few or many times, or a class if the clone is expanded.

v_gene: TRBV7-7; d_gene: TRBD1; j_gene: TRBJ2-5; abundance: -; CDR3aa: CASSLGQGKQETQYF; CDR3nt: TGTGCTAGCAGCTTAGGACAGGGTAAACAAGAGACCCAGTACTTC
v_gene: TRBV6-6; d_gene: -; j_gene: TRBJ2-5; abundance: -; CDR3aa: CASSSPPEGTQYF; CDR3nt: TGTGCCAGCAGTTCCCCCCCCGAAGGGACCCAGTACTTC
v_gene: TRBV9; d_gene: -; j_gene: TRBJ2-1; abundance: -; CDR3aa: CASSTRLVNEQFF; CDR3nt: TGTGCCAGCAGCACCAGACTAGTCAATGAGCAGTTCTTC
v_gene: TRBV5-4; d_gene: -; j_gene: TRBJ1-1; abundance: -; CDR3aa: CASRPDAGPMNTEAFF; CDR3nt: TGTGCCAGCAGACCTGACGCTGGGCCCATGAACACTGAAGCTTTCTTT
v_gene: TRBV15; d_gene: -; j_gene: TRBJ2-5; abundance: -; CDR3aa: CATSRGRLLMETQYF; CDR3nt: TGTGCCACCAGCAGAGGTCGGCTACTAATGGAGACCCAGTACTTC
v_gene: TRBV28; d_gene: -; j_gene: TRBJ2-7; abundance: few; CDR3aa: CATAGVSYEQYF; CDR3nt: TGTGCCACTGCAGGGGTTTCCTACGAGCAGTACTTC
v_gene: TRBV6-1; d_gene: -; j_gene: TRBJ1-5; abundance: -; CDR3aa: CASRTGSTYQPQHF; CDR3nt: TGTGCCAGCAGGACAGGCAGTACATATCAGCCCCAGCATTTT
v_gene: TRBV7-9; d_gene: TRBD1; j_gene: TRBJ2-7; abundance: -; CDR3aa: CASSLFGTGAYEQYF; CDR3nt: TGTGCCAGCAGCTTATTTGGGACAGGGGCCTACGAGCAGTACTTC
v_gene: TRBV19; d_gene: TRBD2; j_gene: TRBJ2-7; abundance: -; CDR3aa: CASSIGLVATYEQYF; CDR3nt: TGTGCCAGTAGTATCGGACTAGTGGCCACCTACGAGCAGTACTTC
v_gene: TRBV5-6; d_gene: -; j_gene: TRBJ2-7; abundance: -; CDR3aa: CASSNGQYYEQYF; CDR3nt: TGTGCCAGCAGCAACGGACAATACTACGAGCAGTACTTC
v_gene: TRBV2; d_gene: -; j_gene: TRBJ1-1; abundance: medium-sized; CDR3aa: CASNRNENTEAFF; CDR3nt: TGTGCCAGCAACAGGAATGAGAACACTGAAGCTTTCTTT
v_gene: TRBV7-2; d_gene: -; j_gene: TRBJ2-7; abundance: -; CDR3aa: CASSLLRHEQYF; CDR3nt: TGTGCCAGCAGCTTACTGCGGCACGAGCAGTACTTC
v_gene: TRBV6-5; d_gene: -; j_gene: TRBJ2-7; abundance: -; CDR3aa: CASSYGRDEQYF; CDR3nt: TGTGCCAGCAGTTATGGCAGGGACGAGCAGTACTTC
v_gene: TRBV19; d_gene: -; j_gene: TRBJ1-2; abundance: -; CDR3aa: CASSTGVLYGYTF; CDR3nt: TGTGCCAGTAGTACCGGGGTACTCTATGGCTACACCTTC
v_gene: TRBV5-4; d_gene: TRBD2; j_gene: TRBJ2-1; abundance: -; CDR3aa: CASSLGPAGGDNEQFF; CDR3nt: TGTGCCAGCAGCTTAGGCCCAGCGGGAGGGGACAATGAGCAGTTCTTC
v_gene: TRBV6-1; d_gene: -; j_gene: TRBJ2-1; abundance: -; CDR3aa: CASSALEGSYNEQFF; CDR3nt: TGTGCCAGCAGTGCACTAGAAGGCTCCTACAATGAGCAGTTCTTC
v_gene: TRBV5-5; d_gene: -; j_gene: TRBJ1-1; abundance: few; CDR3aa: CASSLGVGTEAFF; CDR3nt: TGTGCCAGCAGCCTGGGGGTTGGCACTGAAGCTTTCTTT